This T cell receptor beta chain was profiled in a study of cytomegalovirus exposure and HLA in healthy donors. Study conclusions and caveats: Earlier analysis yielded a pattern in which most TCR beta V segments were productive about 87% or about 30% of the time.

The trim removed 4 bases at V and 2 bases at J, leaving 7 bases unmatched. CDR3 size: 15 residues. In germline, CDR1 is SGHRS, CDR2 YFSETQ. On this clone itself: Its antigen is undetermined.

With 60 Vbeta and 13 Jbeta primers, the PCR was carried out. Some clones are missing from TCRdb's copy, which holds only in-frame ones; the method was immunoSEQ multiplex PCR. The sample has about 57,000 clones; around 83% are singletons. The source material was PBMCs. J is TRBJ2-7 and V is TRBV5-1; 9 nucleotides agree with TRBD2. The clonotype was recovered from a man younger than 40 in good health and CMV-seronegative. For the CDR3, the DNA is TGCGCCAGCAGCCCGGCTAGCGGGAACACCTACGAGCAGTACTTC. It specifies CASSPASGNTYEQYF.